The rows below give T cell receptor beta chains drawn from one sample of a study of blood T cells in healthy people across ages. TCRdb independently ran MiXCR on the 5' RACE reads; one entry per CDR3 protein. This sample has hundreds of thousands of distinct CDR3 sequences, with under 45% found just once. The sample was blood. All receptors come from a man in his fifties or sixties in good health. Each CDR3 is given with its conserved first and last residue. The D gene is left open where the match is weak. Expanded clones get a size class; other rows say once, few or many, or leave the size out.

J gene,V gene,clone size,D gene,CDR3 protein,CDR3 DNA
TRBJ2-5,TRBV5-1,.,TRBD2,CASTVVSGGGETQYF,TGCGCCAGCACGGTCGTAAGCGGGGGTGGGGAGACCCAGTACTTC
TRBJ2-5,TRBV2,few,.,CASSIKPETQYF,TGTGCCAGCAGTATAAAACCGGAGACCCAGTACTTC
TRBJ1-2,TRBV15,.,TRBD1,CATSRVGTGYGYTF,TGTGCCACCAGCAGAGTTGGGACAGGCTATGGCTACACCTTC
TRBJ2-7,TRBV5-1,.,TRBD1,CASSPGTGGVEQYF,TGCGCCAGCAGCCCCGGGACAGGGGGTGTCGAGCAGTACTTC
TRBJ2-1,TRBV20-1,.,.,CSSLRGNSYNEQFF,TGCAGTTCGTTGCGGGGAAACTCCTACAATGAGCAGTTCTTC
TRBJ2-2,TRBV7-2,.,TRBD1,CASTRQGPGWINTGELFF,TGTGCCAGCACGCGACAGGGCCCAGGATGGATCAACACCGGGGAGCTGTTTTTT
TRBJ2-5,TRBV3-1,.,.,CASSQVSPGTAGTQYF,TGTGCCAGCAGCCAAGTTTCCCCCGGGACCGCGGGGACCCAGTACTTC
TRBJ2-7,TRBV10-3,many,TRBD2,CAIFDDRGGDYEQYF,TGTGCCATCTTCGACGATCGCGGGGGGGACTACGAGCAGTACTTC
TRBJ2-7,TRBV30,few,.,CAWSVKGGYEQYF,TGTGCCTGGAGTGTAAAGGGAGGCTACGAGCAGTACTTC
TRBJ2-5,TRBV4-2,.,.,CASSQEGLGGAEETQYF,TGTGCCAGCAGCCAAGAAGGGTTGGGGGGGGCCGAGGAGACCCAGTACTTC
TRBJ2-6,TRBV3-1,.,TRBD1,CASRGQGYGANVLTF,TGTGCCAGCAGGGGACAGGGGTATGGGGCCAACGTCCTGACTTTC
TRBJ2-5,TRBV12-5,few,.,CASAPSGGGETQYF,TGTGCTAGTGCTCCTAGTGGGGGTGGCGAGACCCAGTACTTC
TRBJ2-3,TRBV5-1,.,.,CASSPPLQAFSSTDTQYF,TGCGCCAGCAGCCCACCACTACAGGCCTTCTCTAGCACAGATACGCAGTATTTT
TRBJ1-1,TRBV29-1,many,TRBD1,CSVDRGGTFTEAFF,TGCAGCGTTGACAGGGGGGGAACCTTCACTGAAGCTTTCTTT
TRBJ2-2,TRBV20-1,.,.,CSAMSSTTGFTGELFF,TGCAGTGCCATGTCCTCCACGACAGGCTTCACCGGGGAGCTGTTTTTT
TRBJ2-7,TRBV20-1,.,TRBD1,CSARPDRGFYEQYF,TGCAGTGCACGCCCGGACAGGGGGTTCTACGAGCAGTACTTC
TRBJ2-1,TRBV6-6,.,.,CASSSSVSKQFF,TGTGCCAGCAGTTCTAGCGTTAGTAAGCAGTTCTTC
TRBJ2-1,TRBV12-3/TRBV12-4,.,.,CASSLKASSYNEQFF,TGTGCCAGCAGTTTAAAGGCTAGCTCCTACAATGAGCAGTTCTTC
TRBJ2-2,TRBV2,few,.,CASSPLAGELFF,TGTGCCAGCAGTCCTTTAGCCGGGGAGCTGTTTTTT
TRBJ2-3,TRBV15,.,.,CATSTTIGGDTQYF,TGTGCCACCAGCACCACCATCGGGGGAGATACGCAGTATTTT
TRBJ2-5,TRBV4-1,.,.,CASRPAGTPQETQYF,TGCGCCAGCCGGCCGGCCGGGACCCCACAAGAGACCCAGTACTTC
TRBJ1-2,TRBV6-2/TRBV6-3,few,TRBD1,CASSYADRGNYGYTF,TGTGCCAGCAGTTACGCCGACAGGGGAAACTATGGCTACACCTTC
TRBJ2-1,TRBV11-3,.,.,CASSFRQQNEQFF,TGTGCCAGCTCCTTCAGGCAGCAAAATGAGCAGTTCTTC
TRBJ1-1,TRBV12-3/TRBV12-4,once,.,CASSLARTHTEAFF,TGTGCCAGCAGTTTAGCCCGGACACACACTGAAGCTTTCTTT
TRBJ2-1,TRBV28,few,TRBD2,CASSISRTSGGPYNEQFF,TGTGCCAGCAGTATCTCGAGGACTAGCGGGGGGCCCTACAATGAGCAGTTCTTC
TRBJ1-2,TRBV20-1,few,.,CSAATLGPGRGYGYTF,TGCAGTGCCGCAACTCTCGGACCCGGGAGAGGGTATGGCTACACCTTC
TRBJ2-3,TRBV28,.,.,CASSSGKATQYF,TGTGCCAGCAGCTCAGGGAAAGCTACGCAGTATTTT
TRBJ1-6,TRBV5-5,.,.,CASSTGNNNSPLHF,TGTGCCAGCAGCACAGGGAATAATAATTCACCCCTCCACTTT
TRBJ2-2,TRBV18,.,.,CASSLNSGKANTGELFF,TGTGCCAGCTCACTCAATTCCGGGAAAGCGAACACCGGGGAGCTGTTTTTT
TRBJ2-1,TRBV27,.,TRBD1,CASSQGGPGQGYNEQFF,TGTGCCAGCAGTCAAGGAGGTCCGGGACAGGGTTACAATGAGCAGTTCTTC
TRBJ2-1,TRBV5-1,.,TRBD2,CASHPGLNSYNEQFF,TGCGCCAGCCACCCGGGACTAAACTCCTACAATGAGCAGTTCTTC